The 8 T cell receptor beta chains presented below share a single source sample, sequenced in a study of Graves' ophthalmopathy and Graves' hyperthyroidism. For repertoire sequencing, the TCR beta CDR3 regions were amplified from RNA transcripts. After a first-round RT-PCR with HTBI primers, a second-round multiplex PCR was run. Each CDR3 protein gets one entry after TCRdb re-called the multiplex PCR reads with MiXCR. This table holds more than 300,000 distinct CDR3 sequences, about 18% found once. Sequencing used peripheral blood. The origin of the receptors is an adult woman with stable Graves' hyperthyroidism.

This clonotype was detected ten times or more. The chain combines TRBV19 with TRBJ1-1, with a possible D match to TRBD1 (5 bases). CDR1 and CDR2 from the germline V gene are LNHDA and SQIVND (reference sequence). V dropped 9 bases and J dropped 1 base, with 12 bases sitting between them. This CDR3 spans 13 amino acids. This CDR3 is CASSTTGNTEAFF. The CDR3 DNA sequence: TGTGCCAGCAGCACAACAGGGAACACTGAAGCTTTCTTT.

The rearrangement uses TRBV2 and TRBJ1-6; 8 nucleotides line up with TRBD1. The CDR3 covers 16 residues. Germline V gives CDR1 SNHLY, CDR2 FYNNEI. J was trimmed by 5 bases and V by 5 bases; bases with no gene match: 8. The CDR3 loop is CASSQGARANNSPLHF. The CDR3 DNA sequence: TGTGCCAGCAGTCAGGGGGCACGAGCGAATAATTCACCCCTCCACTTT.

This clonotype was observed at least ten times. DNA for the CDR3: TGTGCCAGCAGCCCCCCTCGTGGGACAAGCTCCTACAATGAGCAGTTCTTC. Translation: CASSPPRGTSSYNEQFF. The chain is built from TRBV7-2 and TRBJ2-1; D is perhaps TRBD1 (6 bases). CDR1 is SGHTA, CDR2 FQGNSA, per germline. Trimming took 5 bases from V and 0 from J, leaving 17 bases between them. The CDR3 runs 17 residues.

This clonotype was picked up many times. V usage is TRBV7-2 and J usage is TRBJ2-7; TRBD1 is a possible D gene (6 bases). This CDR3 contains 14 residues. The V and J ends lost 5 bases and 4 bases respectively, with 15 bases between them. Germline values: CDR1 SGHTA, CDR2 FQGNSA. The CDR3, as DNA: TGTGCCAGCAGCACACCTGGGGGCGAGTACGAGCAGTACTTC. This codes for CASSTPGGEYEQYF.

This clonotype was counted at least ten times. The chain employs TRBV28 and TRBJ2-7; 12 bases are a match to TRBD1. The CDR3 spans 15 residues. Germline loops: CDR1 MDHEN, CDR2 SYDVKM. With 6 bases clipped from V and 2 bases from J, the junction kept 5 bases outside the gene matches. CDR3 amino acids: CASRGGTGGPYEQYF. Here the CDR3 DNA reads TGTGCCAGCAGGGGGGGGACAGGGGGCCCCTACGAGCAGTACTTC.

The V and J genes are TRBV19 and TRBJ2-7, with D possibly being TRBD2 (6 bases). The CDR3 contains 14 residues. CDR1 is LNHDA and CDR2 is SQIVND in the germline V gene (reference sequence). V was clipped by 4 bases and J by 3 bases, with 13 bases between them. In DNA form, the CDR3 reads TGTGCCAGTAGTAAAGTGGGACTCCGCTACGAGCAGTACTTC. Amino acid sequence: CASSKVGLRYEQYF.

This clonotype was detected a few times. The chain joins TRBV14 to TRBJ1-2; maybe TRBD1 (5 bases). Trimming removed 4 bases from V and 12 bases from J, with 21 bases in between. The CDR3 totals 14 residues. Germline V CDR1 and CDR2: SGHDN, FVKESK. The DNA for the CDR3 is TGTGCCAGCAGCCGATCGGGACTTCCAGCAGCCGACACCTTC. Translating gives CASSRSGLPAADTF.

The CDR3, as DNA: TGTGCCACCAGTGATCCTGGACTAGCGGGGTCAGTACAGTTCTTC. Protein product: CATSDPGLAGSVQFF. The chain combines TRBV24-1 with TRBJ2-4; 12 bases map to TRBD2. The closer fit of TRBJ2-1 to the DNA end suggests the J call may be wrong. Germline CDR1 reads KGHDR; CDR2 reads SFDVKD. This CDR3 has 15 amino acids.